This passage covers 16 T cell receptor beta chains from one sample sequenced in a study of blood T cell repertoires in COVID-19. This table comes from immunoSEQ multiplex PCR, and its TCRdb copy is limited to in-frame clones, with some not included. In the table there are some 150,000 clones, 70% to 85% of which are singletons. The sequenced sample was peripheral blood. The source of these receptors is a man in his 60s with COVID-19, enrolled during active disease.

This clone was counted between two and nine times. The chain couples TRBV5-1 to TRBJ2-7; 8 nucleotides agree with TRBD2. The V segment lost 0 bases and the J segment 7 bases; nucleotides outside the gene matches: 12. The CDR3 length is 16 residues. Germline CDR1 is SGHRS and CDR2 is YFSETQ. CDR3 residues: CASSLDGPGTSSEQYF. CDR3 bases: TGCGCCAGCAGCTTGGATGGACCCGGGACTAGTAGTGAGCAGTACTTC. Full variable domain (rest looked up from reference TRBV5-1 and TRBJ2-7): KAGVTQTPRYLIKTRGQQVTLSCSPISGHRSVSWYQQTPGQGLQFLFEYFSETQRNKGNFPGRFSGRQFSNSRSEMNVSTLELGDSALYLCASSLDGPGTSSEQYFGPGTRLTVT.

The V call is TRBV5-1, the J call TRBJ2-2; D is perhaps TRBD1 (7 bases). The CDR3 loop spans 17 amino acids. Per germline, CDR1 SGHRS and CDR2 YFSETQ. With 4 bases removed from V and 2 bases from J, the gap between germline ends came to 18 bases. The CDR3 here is CASSSAGTAGNTGELFF. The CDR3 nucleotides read TGCGCCAGCAGCAGCGCCGGGACAGCGGGTAACACCGGGGAGCTGTTTTTT.

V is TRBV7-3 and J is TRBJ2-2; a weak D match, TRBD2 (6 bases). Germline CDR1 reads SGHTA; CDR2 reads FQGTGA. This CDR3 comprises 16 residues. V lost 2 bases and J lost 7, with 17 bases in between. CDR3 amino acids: CASSLASGTGGGELFF. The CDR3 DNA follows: TGTGCCAGCAGCTTAGCCTCTGGGACCGGGGGCGGGGAGCTGTTTTTT.

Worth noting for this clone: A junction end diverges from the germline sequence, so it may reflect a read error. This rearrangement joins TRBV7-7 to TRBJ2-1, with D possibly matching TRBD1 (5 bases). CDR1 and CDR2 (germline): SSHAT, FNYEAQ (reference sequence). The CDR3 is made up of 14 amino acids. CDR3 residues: CASSPAGSYNEQFF. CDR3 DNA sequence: TGTGCTAGCAGTCCAGCAGGGTCCTACAATGAGCAGTTCTTC.

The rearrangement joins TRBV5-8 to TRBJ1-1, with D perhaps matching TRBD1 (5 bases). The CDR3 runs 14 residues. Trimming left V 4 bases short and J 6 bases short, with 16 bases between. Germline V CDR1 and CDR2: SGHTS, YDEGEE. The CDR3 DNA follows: TGTGCCAGCAGCGTAGGAAGGGCAGGGTCTGAAGCTTTCTTT. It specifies CASSVGRAGSEAFF.

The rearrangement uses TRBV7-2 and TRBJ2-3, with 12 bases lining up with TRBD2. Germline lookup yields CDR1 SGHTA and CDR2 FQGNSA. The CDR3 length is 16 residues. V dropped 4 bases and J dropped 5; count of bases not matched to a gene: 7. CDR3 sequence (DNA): TGTGCCAGCAGCTCACTACTAGCGGGGGGTGGAGATACGCAGTATTTT. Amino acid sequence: CASSSLLAGGGDTQYF.

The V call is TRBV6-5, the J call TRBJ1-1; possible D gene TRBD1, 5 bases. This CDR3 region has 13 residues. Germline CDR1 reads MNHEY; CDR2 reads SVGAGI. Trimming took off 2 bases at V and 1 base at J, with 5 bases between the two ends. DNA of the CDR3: TGTGCCAGCAGTTACCAGGGGAACACTGAAGCTTTCTTT. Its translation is CASSYQGNTEAFF.

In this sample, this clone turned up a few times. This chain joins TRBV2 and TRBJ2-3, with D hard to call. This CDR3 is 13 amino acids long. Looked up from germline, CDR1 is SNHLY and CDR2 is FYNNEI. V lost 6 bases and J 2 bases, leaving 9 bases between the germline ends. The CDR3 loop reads CASRVAPTDTQYF. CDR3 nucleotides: TGTGCCAGCAGGGTAGCCCCCACAGATACGCAGTATTTT.

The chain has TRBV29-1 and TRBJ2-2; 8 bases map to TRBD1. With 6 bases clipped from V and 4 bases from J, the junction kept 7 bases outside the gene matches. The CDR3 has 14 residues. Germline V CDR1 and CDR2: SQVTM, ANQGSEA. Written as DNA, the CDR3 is TGCAGCGTCCCGGGACAGGTTCGCACCGGGGAGCTGTTTTTT. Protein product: CSVPGQVRTGELFF.

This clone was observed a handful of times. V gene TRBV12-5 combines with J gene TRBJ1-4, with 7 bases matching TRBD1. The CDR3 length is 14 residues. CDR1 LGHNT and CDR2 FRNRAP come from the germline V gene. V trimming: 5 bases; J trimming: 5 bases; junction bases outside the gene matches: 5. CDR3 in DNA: TGTGCTAGTGGTCAGGGACAGCTAAATGAAAAACTGTTTTTT. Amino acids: CASGQGQLNEKLFF.

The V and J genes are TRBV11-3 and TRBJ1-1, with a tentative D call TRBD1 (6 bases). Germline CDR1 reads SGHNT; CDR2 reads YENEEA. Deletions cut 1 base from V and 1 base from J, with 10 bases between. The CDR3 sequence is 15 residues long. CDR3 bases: TGTGCCAGCAGCTTAGTTGGGGGCAAGAACACTGAAGCTTTCTTT. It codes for CASSLVGGKNTEAFF. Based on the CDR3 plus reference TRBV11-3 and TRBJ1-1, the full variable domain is EAGVVQSPRYKIIEKKQPVAFWCNPISGHNTLYWYLQNLGQGPELLIRYENEEAVDDSQLPKDRFSAERLKGVDSTLKIQPAELGDSAVYLCASSLVGGKNTEAFFGQGTRLTVV.

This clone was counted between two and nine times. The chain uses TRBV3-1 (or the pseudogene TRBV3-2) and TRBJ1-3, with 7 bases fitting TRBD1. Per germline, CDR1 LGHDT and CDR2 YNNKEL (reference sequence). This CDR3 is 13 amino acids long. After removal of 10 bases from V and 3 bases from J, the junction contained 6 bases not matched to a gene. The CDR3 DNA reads TGTGCCATCAACGCAGGGGGTGGAAACACCATATATTTT. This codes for CAINAGGGNTIYF.

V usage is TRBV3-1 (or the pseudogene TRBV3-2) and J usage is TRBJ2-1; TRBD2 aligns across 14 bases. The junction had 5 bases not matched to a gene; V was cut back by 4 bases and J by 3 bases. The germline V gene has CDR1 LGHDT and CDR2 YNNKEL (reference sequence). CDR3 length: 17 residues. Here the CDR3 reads CASSPTSGGVSYNEQFF. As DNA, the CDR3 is TGTGCCAGCAGCCCGACTAGCGGGGGGGTAAGCTACAATGAGCAGTTCTTC.

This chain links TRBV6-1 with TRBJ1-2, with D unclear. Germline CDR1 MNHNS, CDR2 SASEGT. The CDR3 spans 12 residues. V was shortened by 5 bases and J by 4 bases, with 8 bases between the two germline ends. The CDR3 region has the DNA TGTGCCAGCAGTTCGACAACCTATGGCTACACCTTC. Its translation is CASSSTTYGYTF.

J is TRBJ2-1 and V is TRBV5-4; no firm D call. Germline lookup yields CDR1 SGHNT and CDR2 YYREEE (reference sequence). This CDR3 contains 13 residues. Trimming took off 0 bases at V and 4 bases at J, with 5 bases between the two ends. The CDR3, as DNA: TGTGCCAGCAGCTTGGCCTTATACAATGAGCAGTTCTTC. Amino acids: CASSLALYNEQFF.

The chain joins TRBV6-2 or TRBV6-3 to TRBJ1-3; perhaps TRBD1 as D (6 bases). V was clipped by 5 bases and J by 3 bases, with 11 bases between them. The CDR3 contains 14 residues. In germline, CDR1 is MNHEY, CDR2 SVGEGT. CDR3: CASSPGAYGNTIYF. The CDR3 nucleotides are TGTGCCAGCAGTCCAGGGGCGTATGGAAACACCATATATTTT.